This T cell receptor (beta chain) was obtained from a study of blood T cell repertoires in COVID-19. Study details: Sites in the United States, Italy and Spain provided acute and convalescent COVID-19 samples. From T cells, B-cell-depleted T cells, or PBMCs came the material, which was cDNA or gDNA.

This clone was seen just once. The germline V gene encodes CDR1 SNHLY and CDR2 FYNNEI. The CDR3 covers 14 residues. Unmatched junction bases numbered 8, after V lost 7 bases and J lost 3 bases. As handled by the study authors: Amplification from reference gene primers served as the basis for estimated nucleated cell counts. Method: immunoSEQ multiplex PCR; TCRdb's copy keeps in-frame clones and lacks some. V, J and clone size are taken as reported in that table, and D and trimming were inferred from the DNA itself. The repertoire consists of 85,000 to 120,000 clones, with about four fifths occurring once and the leading ten covering 11% to 15%.

V is TRBV2 and J is TRBJ2-7, with TRBD1 matching over 8 bases. The receptor was isolated from a woman aged 60-70 years with acute or convalescent COVID-19. Material: peripheral blood. CDR3 residues: CASNPGQGGYEQYF. CDR3 in DNA: TGTGCCAGCAATCCCGGACAGGGAGGCTACGAGCAGTACTTC. Using reference TRBV2 and TRBJ2-7 for the parts outside the CDR3, the full variable domain is EPEVTQTPSHQVTQMGQEVILRCVPISNHLYFYWYRQILGQKVEFLVSFYNNEISEKSEIFDDQFSVERPDGSNFTLKIRSTKLEDSAMYFCASNPGQGGYEQYFGPGTRLTVT.